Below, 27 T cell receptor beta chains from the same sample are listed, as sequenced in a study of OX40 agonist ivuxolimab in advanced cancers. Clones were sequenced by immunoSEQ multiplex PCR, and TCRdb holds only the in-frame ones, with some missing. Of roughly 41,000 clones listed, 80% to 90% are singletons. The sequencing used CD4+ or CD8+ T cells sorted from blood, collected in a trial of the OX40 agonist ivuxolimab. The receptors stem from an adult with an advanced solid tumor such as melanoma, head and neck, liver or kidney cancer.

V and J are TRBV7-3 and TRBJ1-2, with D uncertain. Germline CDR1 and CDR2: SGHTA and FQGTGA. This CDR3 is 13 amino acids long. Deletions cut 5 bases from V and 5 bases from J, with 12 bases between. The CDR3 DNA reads TGTGCCAGCAGCATGAGGGAAGGGTATGGCTACACCTTC. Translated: CASSMREGYGYTF.

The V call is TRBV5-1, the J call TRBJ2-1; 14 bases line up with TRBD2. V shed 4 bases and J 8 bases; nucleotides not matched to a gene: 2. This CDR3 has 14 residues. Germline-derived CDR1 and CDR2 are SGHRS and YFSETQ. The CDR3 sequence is CASSRGLAGDEQFF. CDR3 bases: TGCGCCAGCAGCCGGGGACTAGCGGGAGATGAGCAGTTCTTC.

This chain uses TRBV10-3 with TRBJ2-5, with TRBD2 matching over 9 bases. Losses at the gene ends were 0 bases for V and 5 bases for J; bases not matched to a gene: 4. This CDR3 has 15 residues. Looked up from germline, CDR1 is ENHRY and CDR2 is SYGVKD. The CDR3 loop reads CAISESGLAKETQYF. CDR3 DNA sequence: TGTGCCATCAGTGAGTCTGGACTAGCGAAGGAGACCCAGTACTTC.

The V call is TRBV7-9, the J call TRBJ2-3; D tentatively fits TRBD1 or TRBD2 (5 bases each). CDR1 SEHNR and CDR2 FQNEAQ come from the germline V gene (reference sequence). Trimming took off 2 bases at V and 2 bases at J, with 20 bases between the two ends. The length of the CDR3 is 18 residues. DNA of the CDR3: TGTGCCAGCAGCTTAAGTTTCTACCGGGACGGGAACACAGATACGCAGTATTTT. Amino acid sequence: CASSLSFYRDGNTDTQYF. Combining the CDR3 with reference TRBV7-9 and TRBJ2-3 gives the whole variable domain DTGVSQNPRHKITKRGQNVTFRCDPISEHNRLYWYRQTLGQGPEFLTYFQNEAQLEKSRLLSDRFSAERPKGSFSTLEIQRTEQGDSAMYLCASSLSFYRDGNTDTQYFGPGTRLTVL.

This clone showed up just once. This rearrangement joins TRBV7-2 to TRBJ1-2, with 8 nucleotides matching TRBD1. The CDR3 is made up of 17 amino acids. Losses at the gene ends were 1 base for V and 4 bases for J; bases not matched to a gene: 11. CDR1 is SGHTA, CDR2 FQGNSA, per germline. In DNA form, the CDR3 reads TGTGCCAGCAGCTTAGGTCGGGCAGGGGGCTGGCGCTATGGCTACACCTTC. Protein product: CASSLGRAGGWRYGYTF.

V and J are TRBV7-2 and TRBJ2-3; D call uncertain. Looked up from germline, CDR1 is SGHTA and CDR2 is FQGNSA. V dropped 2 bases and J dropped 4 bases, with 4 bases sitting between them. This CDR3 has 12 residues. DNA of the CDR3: TGTGCCAGCAGCTTATATTCAGATACGCAGTATTTT. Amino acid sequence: CASSLYSDTQYF.

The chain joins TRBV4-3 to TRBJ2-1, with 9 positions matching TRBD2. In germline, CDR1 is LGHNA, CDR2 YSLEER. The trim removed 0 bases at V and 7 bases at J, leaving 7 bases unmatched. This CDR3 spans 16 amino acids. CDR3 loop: CASSQDKSTSGNEQFF. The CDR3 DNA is TGCGCCAGCAGCCAAGATAAGTCGACTAGCGGAAATGAGCAGTTCTTC.

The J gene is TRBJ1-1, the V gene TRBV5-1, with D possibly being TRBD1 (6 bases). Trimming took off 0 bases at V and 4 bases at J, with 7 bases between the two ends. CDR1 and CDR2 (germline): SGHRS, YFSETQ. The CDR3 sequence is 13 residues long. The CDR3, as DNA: TGCGCCAGCAGCTTGGGAGGGGGCACTGAAGCTTTCTTT. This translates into CASSLGGGTEAFF.

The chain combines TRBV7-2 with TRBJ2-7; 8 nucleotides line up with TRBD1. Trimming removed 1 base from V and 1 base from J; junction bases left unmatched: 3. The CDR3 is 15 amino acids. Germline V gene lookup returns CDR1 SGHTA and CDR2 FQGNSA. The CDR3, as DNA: TGTGCCAGCAGCTTAGGGACAGGGAAATCCTACGAGCAGTACTTC. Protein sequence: CASSLGTGKSYEQYF.

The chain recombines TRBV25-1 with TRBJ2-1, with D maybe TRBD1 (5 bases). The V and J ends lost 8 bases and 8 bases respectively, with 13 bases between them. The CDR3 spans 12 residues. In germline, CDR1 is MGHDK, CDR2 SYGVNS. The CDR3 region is CASVQGSDEQFF. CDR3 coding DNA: TGTGCCAGCGTGCAGGGCTCGGATGAGCAGTTCTTC.

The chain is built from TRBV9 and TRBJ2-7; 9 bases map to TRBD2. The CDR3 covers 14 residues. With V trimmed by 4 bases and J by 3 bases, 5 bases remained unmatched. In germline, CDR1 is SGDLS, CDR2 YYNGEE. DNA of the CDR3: TGTGCCAGCAGCACGACTAGCGGAGGCTACGAGCAGTACTTC. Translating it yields CASSTTSGGYEQYF.

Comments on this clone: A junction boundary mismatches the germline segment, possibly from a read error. CDR3 region: CASSLGQDYNSPLHF. The CDR3 coding sequence is TGTGCCAGCAGTTTAGGACAGGATTATAATTCACCCCTCCACTTT. The J gene is TRBJ1-6, the V gene TRBV7-9; TRBD1 agrees at 7 bases. The CDR3 covers 15 residues. The V gene's germline CDR1 is SEHNR and CDR2 FQNEAQ (reference sequence).

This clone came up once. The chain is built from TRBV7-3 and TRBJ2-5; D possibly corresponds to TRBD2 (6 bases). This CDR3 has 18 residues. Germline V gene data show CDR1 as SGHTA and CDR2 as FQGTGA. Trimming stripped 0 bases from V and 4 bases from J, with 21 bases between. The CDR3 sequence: CASSLTPVVGGEIETQYF. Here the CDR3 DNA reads TGTGCCAGCAGCTTAACCCCAGTTGTGGGAGGTGAAATAGAGACCCAGTACTTC.

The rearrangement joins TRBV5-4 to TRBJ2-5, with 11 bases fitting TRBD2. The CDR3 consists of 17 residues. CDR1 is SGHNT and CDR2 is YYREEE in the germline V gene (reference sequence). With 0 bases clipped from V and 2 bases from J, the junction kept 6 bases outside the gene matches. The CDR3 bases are TGTGCCAGCAGCTTGGCTAGCGGGAGGCCTATACAAGAGACCCAGTACTTC. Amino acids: CASSLASGRPIQETQYF.

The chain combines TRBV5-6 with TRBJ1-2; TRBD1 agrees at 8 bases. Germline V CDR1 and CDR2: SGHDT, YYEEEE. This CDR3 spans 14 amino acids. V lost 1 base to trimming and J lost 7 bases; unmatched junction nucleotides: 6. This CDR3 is CASSLSQGASGYTF. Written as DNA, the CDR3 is TGTGCCAGCAGCTTGTCGCAGGGGGCGAGTGGCTACACCTTC.

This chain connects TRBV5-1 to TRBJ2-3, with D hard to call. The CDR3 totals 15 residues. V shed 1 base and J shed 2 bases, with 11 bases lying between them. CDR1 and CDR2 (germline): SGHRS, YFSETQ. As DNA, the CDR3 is TGCGCCAGCAGCTTGTACAGAGAATACACAGATACGCAGTATTTT. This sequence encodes CASSLYREYTDTQYF. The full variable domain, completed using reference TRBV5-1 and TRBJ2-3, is KAGVTQTPRYLIKTRGQQVTLSCSPISGHRSVSWYQQTPGQGLQFLFEYFSETQRNKGNFPGRFSGRQFSNSRSEMNVSTLELGDSALYLCASSLYREYTDTQYFGPGTRLTVL.

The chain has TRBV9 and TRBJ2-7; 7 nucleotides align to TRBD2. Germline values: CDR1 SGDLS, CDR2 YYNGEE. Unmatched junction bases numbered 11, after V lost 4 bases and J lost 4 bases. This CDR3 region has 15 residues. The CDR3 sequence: CASSSGGDPSYEQYF. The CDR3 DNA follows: TGTGCCAGCAGCTCGGGGGGAGACCCTTCATACGAGCAGTACTTC.

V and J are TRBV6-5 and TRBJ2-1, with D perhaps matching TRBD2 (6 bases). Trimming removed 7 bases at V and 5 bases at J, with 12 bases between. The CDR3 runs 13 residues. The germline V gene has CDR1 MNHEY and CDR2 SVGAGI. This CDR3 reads CASMLAGNNEQFF. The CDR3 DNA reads TGTGCCAGCATGCTGGCGGGGAACAATGAGCAGTTCTTC.

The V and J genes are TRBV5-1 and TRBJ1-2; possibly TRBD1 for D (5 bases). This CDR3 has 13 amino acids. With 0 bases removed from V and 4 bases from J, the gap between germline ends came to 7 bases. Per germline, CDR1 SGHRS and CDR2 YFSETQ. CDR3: CASSLVGTYGYTF. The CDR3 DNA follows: TGCGCCAGCAGCTTGGTCGGGACCTATGGCTACACCTTC.

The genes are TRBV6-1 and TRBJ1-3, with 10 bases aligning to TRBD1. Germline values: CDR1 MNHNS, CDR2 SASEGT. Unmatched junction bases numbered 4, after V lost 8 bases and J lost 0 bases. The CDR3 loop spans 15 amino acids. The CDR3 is CASAGQGDSGNTIYF. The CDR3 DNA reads TGTGCCAGCGCTGGACAGGGGGACTCTGGAAACACCATATATTTT.

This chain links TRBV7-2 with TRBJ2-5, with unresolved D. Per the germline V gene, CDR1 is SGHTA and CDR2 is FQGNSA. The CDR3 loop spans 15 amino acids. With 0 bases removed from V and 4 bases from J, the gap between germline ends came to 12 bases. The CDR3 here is CASSLALGSRETQYF. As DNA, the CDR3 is TGTGCCAGCAGCTTAGCGCTCGGTAGCAGAGAGACCCAGTACTTC.

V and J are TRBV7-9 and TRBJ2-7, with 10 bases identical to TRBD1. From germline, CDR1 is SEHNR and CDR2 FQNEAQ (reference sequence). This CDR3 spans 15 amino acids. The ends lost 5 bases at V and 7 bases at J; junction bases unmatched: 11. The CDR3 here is CASSPRRQGAGEQYF. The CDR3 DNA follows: TGTGCCAGCAGCCCCCGCAGACAGGGGGCAGGGGAGCAGTACTTC.

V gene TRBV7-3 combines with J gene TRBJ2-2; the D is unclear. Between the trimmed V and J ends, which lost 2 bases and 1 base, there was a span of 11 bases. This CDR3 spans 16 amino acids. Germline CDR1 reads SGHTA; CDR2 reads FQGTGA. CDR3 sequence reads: CASSLFPPGNTGELFF. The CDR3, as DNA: TGTGCCAGCAGCTTATTCCCCCCAGGGAACACCGGGGAGCTGTTTTTT.

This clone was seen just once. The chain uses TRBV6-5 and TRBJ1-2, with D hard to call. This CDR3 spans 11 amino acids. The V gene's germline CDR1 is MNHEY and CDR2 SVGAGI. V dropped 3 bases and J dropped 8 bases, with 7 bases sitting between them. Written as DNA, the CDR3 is TGTGCCAGCAGTTATGGCCAGGGCTACACCTTC. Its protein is CASSYGQGYTF.

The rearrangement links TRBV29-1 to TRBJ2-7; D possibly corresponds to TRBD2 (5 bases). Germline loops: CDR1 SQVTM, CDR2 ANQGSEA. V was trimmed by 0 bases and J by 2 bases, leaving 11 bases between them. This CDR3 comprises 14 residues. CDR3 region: CSVEEEGRPYEQYF. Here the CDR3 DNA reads TGCAGCGTTGAAGAAGAGGGCAGGCCCTACGAGCAGTACTTC.

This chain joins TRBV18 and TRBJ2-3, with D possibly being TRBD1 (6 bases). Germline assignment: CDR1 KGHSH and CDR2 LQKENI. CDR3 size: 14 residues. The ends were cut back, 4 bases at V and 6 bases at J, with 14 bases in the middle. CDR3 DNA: TGTGCCAGCTCACTACAGGGTACGGGGGATACGCAGTATTTT. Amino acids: CASSLQGTGDTQYF. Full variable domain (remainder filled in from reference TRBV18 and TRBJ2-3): NAGVMQNPRHLVRRRGQEARLRCSPMKGHSHVYWYRQLPEEGLKFMVYLQKENIIDESGMPKERFSAEFPKEGPSILRIQQVVRGDSAAYFCASSLQGTGDTQYFGPGTRLTVL.

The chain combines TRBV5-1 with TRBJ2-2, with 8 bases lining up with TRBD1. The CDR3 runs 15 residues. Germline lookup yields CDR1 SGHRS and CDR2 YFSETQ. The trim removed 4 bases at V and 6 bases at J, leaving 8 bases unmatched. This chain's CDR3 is CASSPGTGPSGELFF. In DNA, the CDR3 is TGCGCCAGCAGCCCCGGGACAGGTCCTTCCGGGGAGCTGTTTTTT. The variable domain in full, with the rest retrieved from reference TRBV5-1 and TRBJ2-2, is KAGVTQTPRYLIKTRGQQVTLSCSPISGHRSVSWYQQTPGQGLQFLFEYFSETQRNKGNFPGRFSGRQFSNSRSEMNVSTLELGDSALYLCASSPGTGPSGELFFGEGSRLTVL.